The 11 T cell receptor beta chains below come from one sample, sequenced in a study of T cell repertoires in cytomegalovirus infection (dated by TCRdb to about 2019). For sequencing, an Illumina HiSeq 1500 was employed. The raw public data were reprocessed by TCRdb itself: fastp quality trimming at Q25, MiXCR clonotype calling, in-frame beta chains only. Every CDR3 protein is listed once, alongside the most common genes and DNA of its rows. The sample table holds about 130,000 distinct CDR3 sequences, of which roughly 9% were seen once. The ten top clones hold around 9.1% of the sample. The sequenced sample was PBMCs. The receptors shown here come from a human donor in good health (CMV status not recorded). Some clones in this sample may be carry-over from other donors' samples.

This clonotype was counted many times. The V gene is TRBV7-2, the J gene TRBJ1-4, with no clear D. Germline values: CDR1 SGHTA, CDR2 FQGNSA. V was clipped by 4 bases and J by 5 bases, with 17 bases between them. This CDR3 comprises 16 residues. Written as DNA, the CDR3 is TGTGCCAGCAGCTCTCCCGCGAGCAAGGGAAATGAAAAACTGTTTTTT. Encoded protein: CASSSPASKGNEKLFF.

The CDR3 loop reads CSAGDRATNEKLFF. As DNA, the CDR3 is TGCAGTGCTGGGGACAGAGCAACTAATGAAAAACTGTTTTTT. The chain employs TRBV20-1 and TRBJ1-4, with 7 bases aligning to TRBD1. Trimming cost V 5 bases and J 0 bases; bases outside gene matches: 3. The CDR3 is 14 residues long. Germline-derived CDR1 and CDR2 are DFQATT and SNEGSKA (reference sequence).

This clonotype has just a few counts. The rearrangement links TRBV9 to TRBJ1-3; 8 bases fit TRBD1. Trimming cost V 3 bases and J 7 bases; bases outside gene matches: 9. Germline assignment: CDR1 SGDLS and CDR2 YYNGEE. The CDR3 covers 15 residues. CDR3 loop: CASSDLRTGSNTIYF. CDR3 nucleotide sequence: TGTGCCAGCAGCGACCTTCGGACAGGGAGTAACACCATATATTTT. The entire variable domain, with the rest obtained from reference TRBV9 and TRBJ1-3, is as follows: DSGVTQTPKHLITATGQRVTLRCSPRSGDLSVYWYQQSLDQGLQFLIQYYNGEERAKGNILERFSAQQFPDLHSELNLSSLELGDSALYFCASSDLRTGSNTIYFGEGSWLTVV.

Concerning this clonotype itself: A much larger clonotype is one base distant, so this may be a read error. The genes are TRBV2 and TRBJ1-2; D not resolved. This CDR3 spans 13 amino acids. Germline V lookup: CDR1 SNHLY, CDR2 FYNNEI. V was clipped by 6 bases and J by 4 bases, with 12 bases between them. CDR3 sequence (DNA): TGTGCCAGCAGGGAATGGCGGGCCTATGGCTACACCTTC. Amino acids: CASREWRAYGYTF.

This chain links TRBV7-9 with TRBJ1-5, with 8 bases that match TRBD1. Germline CDR1 reads SEHNR; CDR2 reads FQNEAQ (reference sequence). CDR3 size: 16 residues. V trimming: 3 bases; J trimming: 4 bases; junction bases outside the gene matches: 8. The CDR3: CASSLTGQGPNQPQHF. The CDR3 coding sequence is TGTGCCAGCAGCTTGACTGGACAGGGCCCAAATCAGCCCCAGCATTTT.

Ten or more counts support this clonotype. The genes are TRBV12-3 or TRBV12-4 and TRBJ2-1; 8 positions match TRBD2. V lost 5 bases and J lost 0; bases outside the gene matches: 15. The CDR3 loop spans 19 amino acids. DNA of the CDR3: TGTGCCAGCAGTCGCGCGGCTAGCGGGCCCCGGGGCTCCTACAATGAGCAGTTCTTC. As protein: CASSRAASGPRGSYNEQFF.

Only a few counts were recorded for this clonotype. The gene calls are TRBV29-1 and TRBJ2-7; D is ambiguous. Germline V gene lookup returns CDR1 SQVTM and CDR2 ANQGSEA. The CDR3 is made up of 11 amino acids. Trimming removed 6 bases from V and 1 base from J, with 7 bases in between. The CDR3 DNA reads as TGCAGCGTCCTAGATTCCTACGAGCAGTACTTC. This gives the protein CSVLDSYEQYF.

This clonotype was counted ten times or more. The chain combines TRBV6-1 with TRBJ1-1, with TRBD1 as a possible D gene (5 bases). This CDR3 contains 13 residues. The germline V gene has CDR1 MNHNS and CDR2 SASEGT. With 7 bases removed from V and 0 bases from J, the gap between germline ends came to 9 bases. The CDR3 reads CASTEGLNTEAFF. The CDR3 bases are TGTGCCAGCACCGAGGGGCTGAACACTGAAGCTTTCTTT.

There are many counts of this clonotype. The chain has TRBV7-2 and TRBJ2-5; 12 positions agree with TRBD1. From germline, CDR1 is SGHTA and CDR2 FQGNSA. Trimming took 5 bases from V and 5 from J; bases not matched to a gene: 12. There are 17 residues in the CDR3. DNA for the CDR3: TGTGCCAGCAGCCTATCTGGGGACAGGGGGCTTTGGGAGACCCAGTACTTC. This sequence encodes CASSLSGDRGLWETQYF. Combining the CDR3 with reference TRBV7-2 and TRBJ2-5 gives the whole variable domain GAGVSQSPSNKVTEKGKDVELRCDPISGHTALYWYRQSLGQGLEFLIYFQGNSAPDKSGLPSDRFSAERTGGSVSTLTIQRTQQEDSAVYLCASSLSGDRGLWETQYFGPGTRLLVL.

This clonotype was detected many times. The V gene is TRBV2, the J gene TRBJ2-1; the match to TRBD1 covers 11 bases. Losses at the gene ends were 3 bases for V and 4 bases for J; bases not matched to a gene: 5. This CDR3 spans 16 amino acids. Per the germline V gene, CDR1 is SNHLY and CDR2 is FYNNEI. The CDR3 loop reads CASSEVGQGVYNEQFF. CDR3 DNA sequence: TGTGCCAGCAGTGAGGTGGGACAGGGGGTTTACAATGAGCAGTTCTTC.

This clonotype was seen many times. V gene TRBV10-3 combines with J gene TRBJ2-7; 7 bases match TRBD1. Germline V gene sequence: CDR1 ENHRY, CDR2 SYGVKD. V lost 4 bases to trimming and J lost 1 base; unmatched junction nucleotides: 4. CDR3 length: 14 residues. CDR3 residues: CAISAVGQSYEQYF. CDR3 bases: TGTGCCATCAGTGCCGTGGGACAGTCCTACGAGCAGTACTTC.